This paragraph covers one TCR beta chain sequence. Its antigen is as yet unknown. The data were obtained in a study of CD8+ T cells in alopecia areata. Study-level results: Alopecia totalis/universalis scalp especially showed more expanded CD8+ clones than normal scalp.

Treatment in this sample: oral pan-JAK inhibitor, 5-10 mg twice daily. Extracted RNA was reverse transcribed into cDNA, the sequencing template. Profiling relied on immunoSEQ multiplex PCR, and the TCRdb table lists in-frame clones only, not all of them. The profile covers about 200,000 clones, with around 56% appearing a single time and about 3.5% taken by the ten largest. Germline-derived CDR1 and CDR2 are SNHLY and FYNNEI. The CDR3 runs 16 residues. The trim removed 0 bases at V and 0 bases at J, leaving 4 bases unmatched. This receptor was obtained from a human donor with alopecia areata. This specimen was CD4+ T cells sorted from blood, taken at week 4, from a patient treated with tofacitinib. The chain is built from TRBV2 and TRBJ2-7; 8 bases line up with TRBD2. CDR3 region: CASSEAGSGGSYEQYF. CDR3 coding DNA: TGTGCCAGCAGTGAAGCGGGCAGCGGGGGCTCCTACGAGCAGTACTTC.